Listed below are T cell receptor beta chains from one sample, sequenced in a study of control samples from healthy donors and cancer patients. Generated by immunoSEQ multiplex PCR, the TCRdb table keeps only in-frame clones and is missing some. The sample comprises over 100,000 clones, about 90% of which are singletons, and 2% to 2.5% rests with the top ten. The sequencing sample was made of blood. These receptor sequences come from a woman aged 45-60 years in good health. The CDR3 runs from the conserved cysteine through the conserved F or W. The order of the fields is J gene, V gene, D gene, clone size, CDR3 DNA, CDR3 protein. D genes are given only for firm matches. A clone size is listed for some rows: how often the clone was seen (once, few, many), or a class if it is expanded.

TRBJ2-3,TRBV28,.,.,TGTGCCAGCAGCCCCGGGAATAGGGTGGATACGCAGTATTTT,CASSPGNRVDTQYF
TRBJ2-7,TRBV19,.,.,TGTGCCAGTATTAGTGGCCCACCAACCTACGAGCAGTACTTC,CASISGPPTYEQYF
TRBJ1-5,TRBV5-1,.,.,TGCGCCAGCAGCTTGGGGGTGGGAGGGGGGGGGCCCCAGCATTTT,CASSLGVGGGGPQHF
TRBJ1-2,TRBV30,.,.,TGTGCCTGGAGTGTACGGAATCCCTCTTATGGCTACACCTTC,CAWSVRNPSYGYTF
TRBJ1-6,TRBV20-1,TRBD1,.,TGCAGTGCTAGTGAGAGGGACAGAAATTCACCCCTCCACTTT,CSASERDRNSPLHF
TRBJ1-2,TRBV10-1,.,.,TGCGCCAGCAGTGAGTCGACGGTCAGCTTCTATGGCTACACCTTC,CASSESTVSFYGYTF
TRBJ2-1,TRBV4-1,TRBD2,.,TGCGCCAGCAGCCACGGACTAGCGGGAGAGTTTGAGCAGTTCTTC,CASSHGLAGEFEQFF
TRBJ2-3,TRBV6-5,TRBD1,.,TGTGCCAGCAGCCGACAGGGCTCGACAGATACGCAGTATTTT,CASSRQGSTDTQYF
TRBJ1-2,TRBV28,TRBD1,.,TGTGCCAGCAGTGCGACAGGGCTGAACTATGGCTACACCTTC,CASSATGLNYGYTF
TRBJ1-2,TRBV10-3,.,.,TGTGCCATCAGGGGGGACTATGGCTACACCTTC,CAIRGDYGYTF
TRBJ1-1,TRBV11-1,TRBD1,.,TGTGCCAGCAGCGTAACAGGGGGCGGCACTGAAGCTTTCTTT,CASSVTGGGTEAFF
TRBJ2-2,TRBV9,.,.,TGTGCCAGCAGCGTACAGGGTATCGGGGAGCTGTTTTTT,CASSVQGIGELFF
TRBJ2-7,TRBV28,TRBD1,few,TGTGCCAGCACCCCAGGGGGACAGACCTACGAGCAGTACTTC,CASTPGGQTYEQYF
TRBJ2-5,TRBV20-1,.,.,TGCAGTGCCAGAGGCGAGACCCAGTACTTC,CSARGETQYF
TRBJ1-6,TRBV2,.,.,TGTGCCAGCAGTGTATTCGGTTCACCCCTCCACTTT,CASSVFGSPLHF
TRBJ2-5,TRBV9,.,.,TGTGCCAGCAGCGCCGGACTTGATAGGGAAGAGACCCAGTACTTC,CASSAGLDREETQYF
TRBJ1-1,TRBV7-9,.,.,TGTGCCAGCAGCTTCCTCGATGAAGCTTTCTTT,CASSFLDEAFF
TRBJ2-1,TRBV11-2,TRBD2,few,TGTGCCAGCAGCCCGGCTTTCCGGGAGGCAAACAATGAGCAGTTCTTC,CASSPAFREANNEQFF
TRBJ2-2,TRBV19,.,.,TGTGCCAGTAGCTTAGGGATGGCGAACACCGGGGAGCTGTTTTTT,CASSLGMANTGELFF
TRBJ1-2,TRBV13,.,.,TGTGCCAGCAGCGCAGGGGTCCAGGGCTACACCTTC,CASSAGVQGYTF
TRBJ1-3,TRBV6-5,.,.,TGTGCCAGCAGTATAACCGGCTCCTCTGGAAACACCATATATTTT,CASSITGSSGNTIYF
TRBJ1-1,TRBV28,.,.,TGTGCCAGCAGTTTCCCGACAGGGAACACTGAAGCTTTCTTT,CASSFPTGNTEAFF
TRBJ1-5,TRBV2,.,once,TGTGCCAGCAGTGAAGCTTGGGGGAGTCAGCCCCAGCATTTT,CASSEAWGSQPQHF
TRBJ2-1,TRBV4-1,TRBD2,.,TGCGCCAGCAGCCCGCGGGGGGGCTTTCCCAATGAGCAGTTCTTC,CASSPRGGFPNEQFF
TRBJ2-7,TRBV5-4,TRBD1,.,TGTGCCAGCAGCCCTGGGGGACAGGGGCCCTACGAGCAGTACTTC,CASSPGGQGPYEQYF
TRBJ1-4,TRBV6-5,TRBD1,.,TGTGCCAGCAGACAACAGGGGGTGGGTGAAAAACTGTTTTTT,CASRQQGVGEKLFF
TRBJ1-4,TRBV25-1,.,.,TGTGCCAGCAGTGAGGGGGCGGGTCCCGTGGGAGAAAAACTGTTTTTT,CASSEGAGPVGEKLFF
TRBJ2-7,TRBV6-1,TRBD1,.,TGTGCCAGCAGTGAAGGGGACAGGGGTCCCTACGAGCAGTACTTC,CASSEGDRGPYEQYF
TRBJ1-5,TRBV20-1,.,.,TGCAGTGCTAGTCACGGAGGGAGCAATCAGCCCCAGCATTTT,CSASHGGSNQPQHF